This T cell receptor (beta chain) was obtained from a study of blood T cell repertoires in COVID-19 (dated by TCRdb to 2018 to 2021). Describing the broader study: Samples covering the acute and convalescent phases of COVID-19 were provided by collaborators in the United States, Italy and Spain. The prospective study material was composed of cDNA or gDNA derived from T cells, B-cell-depleted T cells, or PBMCs. Deeply sampled blood TCRbeta repertoires from subjects exposed to, actively infected with, or recovered from COVID-19 were included in the dataset. The repertoires were released in a freely available public database intended as a resource for research on the immune response to SARS-CoV-2. The samples were drawn from the first 160 participants of the ongoing ImmuneRACE study and from roughly 1,300 subjects provided by 6 global collaborators. A de-identified subject ID, COVID-19 status, age in years and sex were almost always included in the sample metadata. Where HLA class I and class II types were available, the types were taken from metadata supplied by the sample provider, not from assay-based typing.

Findings and caveats that apply to the study as a whole: The quantity of clinical and demographic metadata differed by source and by participant and was supplied without curation.

Participants in the prospective study were aged roughly 18 to 90 years, lived in 20 to 30 United States geographic areas, and enrolled through a virtual design. To assign participants to cohorts, the prospective study relied on clinical history that participants themselves reported in a screening survey and a study questionnaire. For ImmuneRACE Cohort 3, a participant was defined as recovered based on two consecutive negative NP/OP PCR tests, clearance by a healthcare professional, or resolution of symptoms. In the prospective study, mobile phlebotomists collected whole blood, serum and a nasopharyngeal or oropharyngeal swab from each participant. Prospective study participants could optionally give additional blood draws and questionnaires over an approximately 2-month period. Before DNA extraction, prospective study blood samples were shipped either frozen or at room temperature. TCRbeta CDR3 regions were amplified from genomic DNA using the immunoSEQ Assay, a bias-controlled multiplex PCR. Per the original workflow: Within the assay, amplification of reference gene primers was used to estimate how many nucleated cells each sample contained. To quantify the absolute abundance of each unique TCRbeta CDR3 rearrangement, sequence reads were collapsed and filtered. For each sample, productive Simpson clonality was calculated as the square root of Simpson's diversity index across productive rearrangements. TCRdb obtained this table from immuneACCESS and retained in-frame rearrangements with V and J assigned. These tables miss some clones; where compared with another copy, unresolved V genes account for less than half of the shortfall, and the remainder is unexplained. D and trimming were read from the DNA, whereas the V and J calls and clone size are those reported in that table. Within this sample are some 400,000 clones, with approximately 89% of them counted one time only. Jointly, the top ten make up 1% to 1.5% of the sample.

For this clone: Its antigen has not been determined. Qualities for individual bases were not recorded, and no much larger clone is one base off.

Including the terminal cysteine and phenylalanine, the CDR3 comprises 17 residues. This entry keeps only the CDR3 DNA: 51 bases, framed from base 1. From the germline V gene, CDR1 is SGHTA and CDR2 is FQGNSA. V sheds 4 bases and J sheds 3 bases, leaving 21 bases between their ends. The rearranged chain carries TRBV7-2 and TRBJ1-2, with a tentative D gene TRBD1 over 5 matching bases. This clonotype was sampled from a young man who had recovered from COVID-19. Input material: PBMCs or T cells enriched from blood (not recorded which). The CDR3 region: CASSSTVPDAVYYGYTF. The DNA reads as follows: TGTGCCAGCAGCTCGACAGTTCCGGATGCAGTGTACTATGGCTACACCTTC. The full variable domain, completed from the reference TRBV7-2 and TRBJ1-2 proteins outside the CDR3, reads GAGVSQSPSNKVTEKGKDVELRCDPISGHTALYWYRQSLGQGLEFLIYFQGNSAPDKSGLPSDRFSAERTGGSVSTLTIQRTQQEDSAVYLCASSSTVPDAVYYGYTFGSGTRLTVV.